These T cell receptor beta chains were read from a single sample in a study of shared clonotypes between healthy human individuals. Generated by immunoSEQ multiplex PCR, the TCRdb table keeps only in-frame clones and is missing some. The repertoire holds 2 million or so clones, approximately 95% seen once, with more than 0.1% in the top ten. Sequenced material: naive CD4+ T cells sorted from blood. These receptors came from a man younger than 35 in good health. Each CDR3 is given with its conserved first and last residue. The D gene is left open where the match is weak. Clone size is not always given. Where it is, it says once, few, many or a class for expanded clones.

J: TRBJ2-7
size: .
V: TRBV15
D: TRBD2
CDR3: CATSSGLAGGEQYF
DNA: TGTGCCACCAGCAGCGGACTAGCGGGTGGGGAGCAGTACTTC

J: TRBJ1-5
size: .
V: TRBV11-2
D: .
CDR3: CASSATTGYSNQPQHF
DNA: TGTGCCAGCAGCGCAACCACAGGATATAGCAATCAGCCCCAGCATTTT

J: TRBJ2-3
size: .
V: TRBV5-4
D: TRBD2
CDR3: CASSFFAGGTDTQYF
DNA: TGTGCCAGCAGCTTTTTTGCGGGAGGCACAGATACGCAGTATTTT

J: TRBJ2-7
size: once
V: TRBV5-1
D: .
CDR3: CASSHAGGSYEQYF
DNA: TGCGCCAGCAGCCACGCAGGAGGGTCCTACGAGCAGTACTTC

J: TRBJ1-4
size: .
V: TRBV15
D: TRBD1
CDR3: CATSRDKGTGSGNEKLFF
DNA: TGTGCCACCAGCAGAGACAAGGGGACAGGGTCGGGGAATGAAAAACTGTTTTTT

J: TRBJ2-1
size: once
V: TRBV7-2
D: .
CDR3: CASSLGADKEFF
DNA: TGTGCCAGCAGCTTAGGGGCCGACAAGGAGTTCTTC

J: TRBJ2-1
size: .
V: TRBV7-2
D: TRBD1
CDR3: CASSSTGGPYNEQFF
DNA: TGTGCCAGCAGCTCCACAGGGGGCCCCTACAATGAGCAGTTCTTC

J: TRBJ2-1
size: once
V: TRBV6-1
D: .
CDR3: CASSATGLEHNEQFF
DNA: TGTGCCAGCAGTGCCACCGGATTGGAACACAATGAGCAGTTCTTC

J: TRBJ2-3
size: .
V: TRBV2
D: TRBD2
CDR3: CASSELTSGGTDTQYF
DNA: TGTGCCAGCAGTGAATTGACTAGCGGGGGGACAGATACGCAGTATTTT

J: TRBJ2-2
size: .
V: TRBV5-6
D: .
CDR3: CASSLVGRLNTGELFF
DNA: TGTGCCAGCAGCTTGGTGGGCAGACTGAACACCGGGGAGCTGTTTTTT

J: TRBJ2-3
size: .
V: TRBV27
D: TRBD1
CDR3: CASSLLRQGYGDTQYF
DNA: TGTGCCAGCAGTCTCCTCAGACAGGGGTACGGAGATACGCAGTATTTT

J: TRBJ2-5
size: .
V: TRBV7-2
D: .
CDR3: CASSAAGFQETQYF
DNA: TGTGCCAGCAGCGCCGCGGGGTTCCAAGAGACCCAGTACTTC

J: TRBJ1-2
size: .
V: TRBV21-1
D: .
CDR3: CATPNHSLHYGYTF
DNA: TGTGCCACCCCAAACCACAGCCTCCACTATGGCTACACCTTC

J: TRBJ2-3
size: .
V: TRBV6-1
D: .
CDR3: CASSVGGGIDTQYF
DNA: TGTGCCAGCAGTGTAGGGGGGGGAATAGATACGCAGTATTTT

J: TRBJ2-4
size: .
V: TRBV4-1
D: TRBD2
CDR3: CATAGDPQNIQYF
DNA: TGCGCTACGGCGGGAGACCCCCAAAACATTCAGTACTTC

J: TRBJ1-1
size: once
V: TRBV7-9
D: .
CDR3: CASSLLGAGGEAFF
DNA: TGTGCCAGCAGCTTACTCGGGGCCGGGGGTGAAGCTTTCTTT

J: TRBJ1-2
size: few
V: TRBV6-5
D: .
CDR3: CASSYQGDNYGYTF
DNA: TGTGCCAGCAGTTACCAAGGGGACAACTATGGCTACACCTTC

J: TRBJ2-5
size: .
V: TRBV7-2
D: .
CDR3: CASSLGGDQETQYF
DNA: TGTGCCAGCAGCTTAGGGGGCGATCAAGAGACCCAGTACTTC

J: TRBJ1-1
size: .
V: TRBV6-1
D: TRBD1
CDR3: CASSHGTGGRTEAFF
DNA: TGTGCCAGCAGTCATGGGACAGGTGGTAGAACTGAAGCTTTCTTT

J: TRBJ1-1
size: .
V: TRBV11-2
D: .
CDR3: CASSLNVLNTEAFF
DNA: TGTGCCAGCAGCTTAAACGTACTGAACACTGAAGCTTTCTTT